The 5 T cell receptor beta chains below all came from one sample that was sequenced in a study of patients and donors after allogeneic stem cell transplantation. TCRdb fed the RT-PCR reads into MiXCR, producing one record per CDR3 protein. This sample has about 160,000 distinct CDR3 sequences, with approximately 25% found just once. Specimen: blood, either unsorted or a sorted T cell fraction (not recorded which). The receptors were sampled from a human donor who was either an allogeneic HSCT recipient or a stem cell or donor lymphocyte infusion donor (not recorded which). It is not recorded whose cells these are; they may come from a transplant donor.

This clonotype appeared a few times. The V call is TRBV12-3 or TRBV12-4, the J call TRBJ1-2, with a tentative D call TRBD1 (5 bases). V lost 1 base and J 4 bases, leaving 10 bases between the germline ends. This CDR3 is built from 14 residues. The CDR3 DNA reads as TGTGCCAGCAGTTTAGGGGAGGGGACCTATGGCTACACCTTC. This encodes CASSLGEGTYGYTF.

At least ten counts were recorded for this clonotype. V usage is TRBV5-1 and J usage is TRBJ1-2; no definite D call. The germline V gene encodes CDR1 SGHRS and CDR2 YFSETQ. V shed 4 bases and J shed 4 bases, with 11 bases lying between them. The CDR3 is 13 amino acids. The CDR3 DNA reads TGCGCCAGCAGCCAGGCACCCCGCTATGGCTACACCTTC. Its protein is CASSQAPRYGYTF.

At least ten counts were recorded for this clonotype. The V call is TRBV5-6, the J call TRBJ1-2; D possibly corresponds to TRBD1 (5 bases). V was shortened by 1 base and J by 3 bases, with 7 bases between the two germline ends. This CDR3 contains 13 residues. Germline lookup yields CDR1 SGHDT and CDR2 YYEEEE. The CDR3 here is CASSLWGDYGYTF. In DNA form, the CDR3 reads TGTGCCAGCAGCTTGTGGGGGGACTATGGCTACACCTTC.

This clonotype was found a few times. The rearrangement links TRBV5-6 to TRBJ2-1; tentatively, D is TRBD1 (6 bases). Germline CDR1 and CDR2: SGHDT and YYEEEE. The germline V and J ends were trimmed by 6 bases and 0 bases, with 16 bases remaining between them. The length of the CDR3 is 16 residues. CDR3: CASTIHRASSYNEQFF. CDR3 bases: TGTGCCAGCACCATACACAGGGCCAGCTCCTACAATGAGCAGTTCTTC.

CDR3 sequence: CASSFRGSGNIQYF. The CDR3, as DNA: TGTGCCAGCAGCTTCAGGGGGTCAGGGAACATTCAGTACTTC. The V call is TRBV7-2, the J call TRBJ2-4; 7 bases are shared with TRBD1. Germline V lookup: CDR1 SGHTA, CDR2 FQGNSA. CDR3 size: 14 residues. Trimming at V came to 3 bases and at J to 7 bases, leaving 6 bases not matched to a gene.